The rows below give T cell receptor beta chains drawn from one sample of a study. Using its own MiXCR run on the 5' RACE reads, TCRdb lists one record per CDR3 protein. Among tens of thousands of distinct CDR3 sequences listed, about 25% were seen once. The sample was tumor-infiltrating Tregs sorted from the breast tumor. These receptors were obtained from a female donor with breast cancer. Both conserved end residues are trimmed from each CDR3.

J	length	V	CDR3
TRBJ2-4	14	TRBV6-2/TRBV6-3	ASSLQGPLAKNIQY
TRBJ1-4	11	TRBV12-3/TRBV12-4	ASSLAETEKLF
TRBJ2-7	13	TRBV4-1	ASSEGISPIYEQY
TRBJ2-3	14	TRBV4-1	ASSQVGLASTDTQY
TRBJ2-1	17	TRBV6-2/TRBV6-3	ASRPHGTGGPSSYNEQL
TRBJ2-1	13	TRBV5-1	ASSSRLAGVGEQF
TRBJ1-4	12	TRBV5-1	ASRTGASNEKLF
TRBJ2-4	12	TRBV7-9	ASSLGGAKNIQY
TRBJ2-5	11	TRBV6-6	ASTGTDQETQY
TRBJ1-2	11	TRBV15	ATSREMTDGYT
TRBJ2-6	15	TRBV7-9	ASSSTQGNPGANVLT
TRBJ2-1	12	TRBV4-1	ASSLPTHLKGQF
TRBJ1-1	13	TRBV5-1	ASSSQGGENTEAF
TRBJ2-6	16	TRBV6-5	ASSSPPRTSSGANVLT
TRBJ1-1	10	TRBV20-1	STRQGSTEAF
TRBJ2-3	13	TRBV4-1	ASSQEGGRTDTQY
TRBJ2-1	14	TRBV25-1	ASSAAGGSAYNEQF
TRBJ1-5	10	TRBV2	ASSDPDQPQH
TRBJ2-5	14	TRBV28	ASSLGQEIGMETQY
TRBJ2-2	12	TRBV6-5	ASSYDRFTGELF
TRBJ2-1	11	TRBV6-5	ASSYEDRDPWF
TRBJ1-4	12	TRBV5-1	ASSLAGTDEKLF
TRBJ2-3	14	TRBV20-1	SARSSRGLVTDTQY
TRBJ2-7	10	TRBV7-9	ASTPRSGEQY
TRBJ2-3	12	TRBV5-1	ASSSGDGGDTQY
TRBJ2-1	12	TRBV5-1	ASSPVGGHNEQF
TRBJ2-2	11	TRBV6-6	ASGQGAPGELF
TRBJ1-6	15	TRBV6-1	ASSDRSRQGAYSPLH
TRBJ2-7	14	TRBV15	ATSRPPTSGGYEQY
TRBJ2-1	10	TRBV29-1	SARTGYNEQF
TRBJ1-6	10	TRBV5-1	ASRQDDSPLH
TRBJ1-6	13	TRBV12-3/TRBV12-4	ASSATGGVESPLH
TRBJ2-1	11	TRBV20-1	SALLAGYNEQF
TRBJ1-2	12	TRBV7-2	ASSGTGIKGGYT
TRBJ2-3	14	TRBV6-2/TRBV6-3	ASSYTGGRVTDTQY
TRBJ2-5	11	TRBV7-3	ASSKGTHGAQY
TRBJ2-7	15	TRBV6-2/TRBV6-3	ASSYRLAGAIPLEQY
TRBJ2-3	10	TRBV12-3/TRBV12-4	ASSGSTDTQY
TRBJ2-5	14	TRBV4-1	ASSPPDAGSRETQY
TRBJ2-1	10	TRBV9	ASSAGLEEQF
TRBJ1-2	10	TRBV6-2/TRBV6-3	ASSSRPTGYT